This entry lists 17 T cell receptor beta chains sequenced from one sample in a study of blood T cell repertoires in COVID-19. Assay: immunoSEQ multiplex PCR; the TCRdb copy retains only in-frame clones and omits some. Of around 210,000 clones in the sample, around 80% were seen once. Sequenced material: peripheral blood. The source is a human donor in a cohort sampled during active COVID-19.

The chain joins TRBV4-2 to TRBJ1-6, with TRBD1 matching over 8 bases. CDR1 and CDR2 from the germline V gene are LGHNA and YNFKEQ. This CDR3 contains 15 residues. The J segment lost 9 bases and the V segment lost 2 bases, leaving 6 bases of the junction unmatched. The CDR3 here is CASSQMTGVVSPLHF. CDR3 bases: TGTGCCAGCAGCCAAATGACAGGGGTGGTTTCACCCCTCCACTTT.

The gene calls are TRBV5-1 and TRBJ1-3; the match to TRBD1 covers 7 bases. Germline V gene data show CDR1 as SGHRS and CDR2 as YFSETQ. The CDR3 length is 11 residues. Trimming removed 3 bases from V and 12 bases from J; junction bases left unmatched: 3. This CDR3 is CASSYGTDIYF. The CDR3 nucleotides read TGCGCCAGCAGCTATGGGACAGACATATATTTT.

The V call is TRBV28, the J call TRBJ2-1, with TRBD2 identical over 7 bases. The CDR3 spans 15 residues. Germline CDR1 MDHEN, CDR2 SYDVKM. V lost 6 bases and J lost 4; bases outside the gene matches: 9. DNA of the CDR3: TGTGCCAGCAGCCAGGGAGGGCGCGGATACAATGAGCAGTTCTTC. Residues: CASSQGGRGYNEQFF.

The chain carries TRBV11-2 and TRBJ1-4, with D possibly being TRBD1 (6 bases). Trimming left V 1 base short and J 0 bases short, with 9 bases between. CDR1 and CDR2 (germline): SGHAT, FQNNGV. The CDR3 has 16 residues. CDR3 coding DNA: TGTGCCAGCAGCTTAGCAGGGGCCGCAACTAATGAAAAACTGTTTTTT. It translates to CASSLAGAATNEKLFF.

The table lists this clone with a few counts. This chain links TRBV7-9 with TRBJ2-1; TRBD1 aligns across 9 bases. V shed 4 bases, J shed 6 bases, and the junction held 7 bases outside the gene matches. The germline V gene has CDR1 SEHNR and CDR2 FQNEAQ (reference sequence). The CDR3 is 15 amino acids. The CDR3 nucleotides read TGTGCCAGCAGCTCCCCCGGGACAGGGAGCAATGAGCAGTTCTTC. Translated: CASSSPGTGSNEQFF. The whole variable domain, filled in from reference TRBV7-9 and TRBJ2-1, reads DTGVSQNPRHKITKRGQNVTFRCDPISEHNRLYWYRQTLGQGPEFLTYFQNEAQLEKSRLLSDRFSAERPKGSFSTLEIQRTEQGDSAMYLCASSSPGTGSNEQFFGPGTRLTVL.

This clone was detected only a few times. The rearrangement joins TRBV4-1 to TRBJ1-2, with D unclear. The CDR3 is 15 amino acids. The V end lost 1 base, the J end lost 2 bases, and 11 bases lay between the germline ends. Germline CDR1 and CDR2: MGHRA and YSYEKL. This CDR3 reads CASSQVVTENYGYTF. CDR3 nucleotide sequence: TGCGCCAGCAGCCAAGTTGTAACAGAAAACTATGGCTACACCTTC.

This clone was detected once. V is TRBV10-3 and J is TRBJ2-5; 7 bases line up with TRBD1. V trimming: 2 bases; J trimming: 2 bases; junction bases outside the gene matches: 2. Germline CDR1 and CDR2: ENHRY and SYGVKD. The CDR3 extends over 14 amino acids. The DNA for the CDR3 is TGTGCCATCAGTGAGAGGGGACAGCAAGAGACCCAGTACTTC. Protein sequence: CAISERGQQETQYF.

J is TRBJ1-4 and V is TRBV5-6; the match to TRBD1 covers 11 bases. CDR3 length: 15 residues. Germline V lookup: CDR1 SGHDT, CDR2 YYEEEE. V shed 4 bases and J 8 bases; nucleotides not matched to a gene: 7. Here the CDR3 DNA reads TGTGCCAGCAGCCCCCCGGGACAGGGGGACGAAAAACTGTTTTTT. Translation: CASSPPGQGDEKLFF.

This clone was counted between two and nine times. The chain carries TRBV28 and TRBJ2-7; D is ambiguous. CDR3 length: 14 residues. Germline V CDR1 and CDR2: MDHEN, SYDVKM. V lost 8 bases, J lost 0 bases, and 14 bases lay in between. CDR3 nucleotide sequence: TGTGCCAGCCTATCGAGAAGAGGCTCCTACGAGCAGTACTTC. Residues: CASLSRRGSYEQYF.

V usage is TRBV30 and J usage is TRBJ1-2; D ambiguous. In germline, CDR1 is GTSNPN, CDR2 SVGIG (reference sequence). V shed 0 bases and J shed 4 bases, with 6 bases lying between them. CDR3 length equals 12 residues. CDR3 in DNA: TGTGCCTGGAGTGTACTAGGCTATGGCTACACCTTC. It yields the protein CAWSVLGYGYTF.

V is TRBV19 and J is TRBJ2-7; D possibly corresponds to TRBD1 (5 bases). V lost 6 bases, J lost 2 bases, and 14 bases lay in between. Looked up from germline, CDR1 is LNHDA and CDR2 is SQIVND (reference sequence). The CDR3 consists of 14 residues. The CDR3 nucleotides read TGTGCCAGTAGCACGGGCGACAGCACCTACGAGCAGTACTTC. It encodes CASSTGDSTYEQYF.

CDR3 DNA sequence: TGTGCCAGTAGTGACACAGGGGGCATCGAAGAAAAACTGTTTTTT. Amino acid sequence: CASSDTGGIEEKLFF. The rearrangement uses TRBV19 and TRBJ1-4; 9 bases align to TRBD1. The CDR3 spans 15 residues. Germline CDR1 LNHDA, CDR2 SQIVND (reference sequence). Losses at the gene ends were 5 bases for V and 8 bases for J; bases not matched to a gene: 9.

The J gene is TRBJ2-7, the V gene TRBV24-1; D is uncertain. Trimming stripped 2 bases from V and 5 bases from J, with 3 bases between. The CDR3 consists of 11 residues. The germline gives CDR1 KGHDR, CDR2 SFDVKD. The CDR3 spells CATSDSDEQYF. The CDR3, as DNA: TGTGCCACCAGTGATTCTGACGAGCAGTACTTC.

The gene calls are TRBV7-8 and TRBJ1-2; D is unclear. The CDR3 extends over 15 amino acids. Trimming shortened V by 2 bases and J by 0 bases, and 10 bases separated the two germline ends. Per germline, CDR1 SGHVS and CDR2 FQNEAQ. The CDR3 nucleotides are TGTGCCAGCAGCTTAAGTACCGGGACTAACTATGGCTACACCTTC. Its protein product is CASSLSTGTNYGYTF.

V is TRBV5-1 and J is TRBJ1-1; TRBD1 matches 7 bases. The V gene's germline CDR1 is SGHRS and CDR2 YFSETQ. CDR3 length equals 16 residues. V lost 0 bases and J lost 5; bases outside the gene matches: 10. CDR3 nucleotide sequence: TGCGCCAGCAGCTTGGCCGAGAACAGGGGTCGGACTGAAGCTTTCTTT. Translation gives CASSLAENRGRTEAFF.

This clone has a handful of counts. For the CDR3, the DNA is TGCAGCGTTGGGGCGACAGGGGATGGCGAGCAGTACTTC. Amino acids: CSVGATGDGEQYF. This chain joins TRBV29-1 and TRBJ2-7; 8 bases align to TRBD1. The V segment lost 4 bases and the J segment 6 bases; nucleotides outside the gene matches: 8. Germline V gene lookup returns CDR1 SQVTM and CDR2 ANQGSEA. The CDR3 has 13 amino acids.

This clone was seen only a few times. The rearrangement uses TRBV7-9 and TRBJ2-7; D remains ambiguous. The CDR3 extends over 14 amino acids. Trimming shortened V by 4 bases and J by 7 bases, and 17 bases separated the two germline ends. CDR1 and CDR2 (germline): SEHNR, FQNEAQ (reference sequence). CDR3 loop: CASSSIEGPREQYF. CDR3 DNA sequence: TGTGCCAGCAGCTCCATCGAAGGTCCTAGGGAGCAGTACTTC. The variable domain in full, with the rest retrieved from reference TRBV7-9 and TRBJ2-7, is DTGVSQNPRHKITKRGQNVTFRCDPISEHNRLYWYRQTLGQGPEFLTYFQNEAQLEKSRLLSDRFSAERPKGSFSTLEIQRTEQGDSAMYLCASSSIEGPREQYFGPGTRLTVT.